The following is a T cell receptor beta chain sequence with its context. Its specificity is not known. Libraries were prepared by immunoSEQ multiplex PCR; TCRdb keeps only in-frame clonotypes and omits some of them. This table holds 45,000 to 60,000 clones, about nine tenths found once. This entry is derived from a study of OX40 agonist ivuxolimab in advanced cancers. Study background: Every 2 weeks, patients received ivuxolimab intravenously, dosed at 0.01 to 10 mg/kg. Study-wide findings and caveats: Specificity for antigen went undetermined in the expanded peripheral T cells. Expanded clones tended on average to be more numerous among CD8+ T cells than CD4+.

CDR1 is SGHKS and CDR2 is YYEKEE in the germline V gene (reference sequence). The V and J ends lost 4 bases and 2 bases, in that order; junction bases with no gene match: 7. The CDR3 has 15 amino acids. Sequencing used CD4+ or CD8+ T cells sorted from blood, obtained in a trial of the OX40 agonist ivuxolimab. The V gene is TRBV5-5, the J gene TRBJ2-7; TRBD2 agrees at 9 bases. The sequence was collected from an adult with an advanced solid tumor such as melanoma, head and neck, liver or kidney cancer. The CDR3 protein is CASSVTSGVTYEQYF. As DNA, the CDR3 is TGTGCCAGCAGCGTGACTAGCGGAGTAACCTACGAGCAGTACTTC.